Presented here are 23 T cell receptor beta chains from one specimen sequenced in a study of cytomegalovirus exposure and HLA in healthy donors. Primers: 60 Vbeta forward and 13 Jbeta reverse. The method was immunoSEQ multiplex PCR; TCRdb's version includes in-frame clones alone and lacks a portion of them. The sample consists of roughly 150,000 clones, over 70% of them appearing once. Sequencing used PBMCs. The receptors stem from a woman aged 45-60 years in good health and CMV-seropositive.

The chain is built from TRBV9 and TRBJ2-1, with 11 bases aligning to TRBD2. Germline V gene data show CDR1 as SGDLS and CDR2 as YYNGEE. This CDR3 comprises 15 residues. The V and J ends lost 2 bases and 8 bases, in that order; junction bases with no gene match: 6. CDR3 region: CASSVTSGGGDEQFF. CDR3 coding DNA: TGTGCCAGCAGCGTTACTAGCGGGGGTGGCGATGAGCAGTTCTTC.

The CDR3 loop reads CASSEGTGFSYEQYF. The DNA of the CDR3 is TGTGCCAGCAGCGAGGGGACAGGCTTCTCCTACGAGCAGTACTTC. This chain connects TRBV9 to TRBJ2-7; 8 bases are a match to TRBD1. CDR1 is SGDLS and CDR2 is YYNGEE in the germline V gene. CDR3 length: 15 amino acids. V dropped 3 bases and J dropped 0; count of bases not matched to a gene: 5.

In its sample, this clone was seen once. This chain uses TRBV7-9 with TRBJ2-3, with 10 bases fitting TRBD2. From germline, CDR1 is SEHNR and CDR2 FQNEAQ (reference sequence). V shed 2 bases and J 2 bases; nucleotides not matched to a gene: 13. There are 19 residues in the CDR3. The CDR3 sequence is CASSLRPSGGRGNTDTQYF. CDR3 coding DNA: TGTGCCAGCAGCTTACGTCCTAGCGGGGGACGAGGGAACACAGATACGCAGTATTTT.

A few counts support this clone. This chain joins TRBV6-6 and TRBJ1-5; 7 nucleotides line up with TRBD1. The CDR3 loop spans 15 amino acids. Germline-derived CDR1 and CDR2 are MNHNY and SVGAGI (reference sequence). V lost 6 bases to trimming and J lost 0 bases; unmatched junction nucleotides: 5. CDR3 residues: CASSQGDSSNQPQHF. As DNA, the CDR3 is TGTGCCAGCAGCCAAGGGGACAGTAGCAATCAGCCCCAGCATTTT.

The chain recombines TRBV29-1 with TRBJ1-2; D gene uncertain. The germline V gene encodes CDR1 SQVTM and CDR2 ANQGSEA. V was clipped by 4 bases and J by 8 bases, with 17 bases between them. This CDR3 has 13 residues. CDR3 DNA sequence: TGCAGCGTTGCCCTCGCCCCCGGGGAAGGCTACACCTTC. This encodes CSVALAPGEGYTF. The full variable domain, completed using reference TRBV29-1 and TRBJ1-2, is SAVISQKPSRDICQRGTSLTIQCQVDSQVTMMFWYRQQPGQSLTLIATANQGSEATYESGFVIDKFPISRPNLTFSTLTVSNMSPEDSSIYLCSVALAPGEGYTFGSGTRLTVV.

The chain combines TRBV4-1 with TRBJ1-4, with unresolved D. This CDR3 spans 16 amino acids. V was trimmed by 0 bases and J by 5 bases, leaving 13 bases between them. CDR1 and CDR2 from the germline V gene are MGHRA and YSYEKL. This chain's CDR3 is CASSQEGAVRNEKLFF. The CDR3 DNA follows: TGCGCCAGCAGCCAAGAAGGAGCAGTTAGAAATGAAAAACTGTTTTTT.

J is TRBJ2-7 and V is TRBV5-1; maybe TRBD1 (6 bases). The CDR3 has 14 amino acids. V was pared by 2 bases and J by 2 bases, with 11 bases between. Germline V gives CDR1 SGHRS, CDR2 YFSETQ. CDR3 DNA: TGCGCCAGCAGCTTAGGGGGTTTTACCTACGAGCAGTACTTC. Residues: CASSLGGFTYEQYF.

The V call is TRBV25-1, the J call TRBJ1-5, with TRBD1 identical over 9 bases. Germline V gene sequence: CDR1 MGHDK, CDR2 SYGVNS. With 4 bases clipped from V and 2 bases from J, the junction kept 6 bases outside the gene matches. The CDR3 sequence is 16 residues long. CDR3 amino acids: CASSAQTGGGNQPQHF. The CDR3 nucleotides are TGTGCCAGCAGTGCCCAAACAGGGGGCGGCAATCAGCCCCAGCATTTT.

The genes are TRBV15 and TRBJ2-3, with 9 nucleotides matching TRBD2. The CDR3 length is 16 residues. The V gene's germline CDR1 is LNHNV and CDR2 YYDKDF (reference sequence). The V segment lost 4 bases and the J segment 2 bases; nucleotides outside the gene matches: 7. This CDR3 reads CATSTSAGGTTDTQYF. As DNA, the CDR3 is TGTGCCACCAGCACATCAGCGGGGGGTACCACAGATACGCAGTATTTT.

The chain carries TRBV5-1 and TRBJ2-1; tentatively, D is TRBD2 (5 bases). Trimming stripped 1 base from V and 9 bases from J, with 11 bases between. The CDR3 has 13 amino acids. In germline, CDR1 is SGHRS, CDR2 YFSETQ. CDR3 protein: CASSLLPEAEQFF. CDR3 nucleotides: TGCGCCAGCAGCTTGCTACCGGAGGCTGAGCAGTTCTTC.

This rearrangement joins TRBV7-2 to TRBJ2-3; 11 positions agree with TRBD1. There are 15 residues in the CDR3. Trimming removed 5 bases from V and 4 bases from J; junction bases left unmatched: 5. Germline loops: CDR1 SGHTA, CDR2 FQGNSA. This chain's CDR3 is CASSLPGQGADTQYF. The DNA for the CDR3 is TGTGCCAGCAGCCTCCCGGGACAGGGGGCAGATACGCAGTATTTT.

This clone was counted only a few times. The rearrangement links TRBV6-1 to TRBJ2-5; 15 nucleotides agree with TRBD2. The junction had 4 bases not matched to a gene; V was cut back by 6 bases and J by 5 bases. Germline values: CDR1 MNHNS, CDR2 SASEGT. The CDR3 length is 15 residues. CDR3 nucleotides: TGTGCCAGCAGAGCCGGGACTAGCGGGAGGGAGACCCAGTACTTC. It codes for CASRAGTSGRETQYF.

The J gene is TRBJ2-3, the V gene TRBV6-1; 9 bases are shared with TRBD1. This CDR3 contains 14 residues. After removal of 8 bases from V and 0 bases from J, the junction contained 3 bases not matched to a gene. Germline CDR1 MNHNS, CDR2 SASEGT. CDR3 amino acids: CASLTGGSTDTQYF. The CDR3 nucleotides read TGTGCCAGCTTGACAGGGGGTAGCACAGATACGCAGTATTTT.

This chain uses TRBV7-8 with TRBJ1-5; TRBD1 matches 9 bases. From germline, CDR1 is SGHVS and CDR2 FQNEAQ. There are 18 residues in the CDR3. Trimming removed 1 base from V and 4 bases from J; junction bases left unmatched: 11. CDR3 residues: CASSLVGPDRGLNQPQHF. The DNA of the CDR3 is TGTGCCAGCAGCTTAGTTGGCCCGGACAGGGGCTTAAATCAGCCCCAGCATTTT.

The chain combines TRBV9 with TRBJ1-1, with TRBD1 as a possible D gene (6 bases). This CDR3 region has 15 residues. V was shortened by 2 bases and J by 0 bases, with 11 bases between the two germline ends. Germline assignment: CDR1 SGDLS and CDR2 YYNGEE. The chain's CDR3 is CASSVGQPMNTEAFF. The CDR3 DNA follows: TGTGCCAGCAGCGTCGGACAGCCGATGAACACTGAAGCTTTCTTT.

This chain links TRBV18 with TRBJ1-2; 12 bases fit TRBD1. The CDR3 loop spans 15 amino acids. Germline-derived CDR1 and CDR2 are KGHSH and LQKENI. Unmatched junction bases numbered 7, after V lost 5 bases and J lost 6 bases. CDR3 in amino acids: CASSAGTGGFDGYTF. CDR3 coding DNA: TGTGCCAGCTCAGCCGGGACAGGGGGCTTTGATGGCTACACCTTC.

The CDR3: CASSPPRSGAGSSGGASSHEQFF. The CDR3 DNA follows: TGCGCCAGCAGCCCCCCCCGGTCCGGGGCAGGGAGTAGCGGGGGGGCTTCATCTCATGAGCAGTTCTTC. V gene TRBV5-1 combines with J gene TRBJ2-1; TRBD2 matches at 11 bases. The CDR3 is 23 amino acids. J gave up 8 bases and V 4 bases, and 32 bases lay outside the gene matches. Germline V gives CDR1 SGHRS, CDR2 YFSETQ. Full variable domain (remainder filled in from reference TRBV5-1 and TRBJ2-1): KAGVTQTPRYLIKTRGQQVTLSCSPISGHRSVSWYQQTPGQGLQFLFEYFSETQRNKGNFPGRFSGRQFSNSRSEMNVSTLELGDSALYLCASSPPRSGAGSSGGASSHEQFFGPGTRLTVL.

This clone was recorded a few times. The rearrangement links TRBV4-1 to TRBJ2-5; 12 nucleotides align to TRBD2. Unmatched junction bases numbered 3, after V lost 2 bases and J lost 2 bases. Germline assignment: CDR1 MGHRA and CDR2 YSYEKL. This CDR3 has 16 amino acids. The CDR3 bases are TGCGCCAGCAGCCAAACCGGGACTAGCGGGCAAGAGACCCAGTACTTC. Protein sequence: CASSQTGTSGQETQYF.

This clone has just a few counts. This sequence joins TRBV5-5 and TRBJ2-7, with 8 nucleotides matching TRBD2. V gave up 4 bases and J gave up 3 bases; unmatched junction bases: 12. CDR3 size: 16 residues. Looked up from germline, CDR1 is SGHKS and CDR2 is YYEKEE (reference sequence). The CDR3 nucleotides are TGTGCCAGCAGCCTCGAGCCGGGACTAGGGGACTACGAGCAGTACTTC. Its translation: CASSLEPGLGDYEQYF.

This sequence joins TRBV18 and TRBJ1-4, with 10 positions matching TRBD1. This CDR3 has 15 amino acids. The V segment lost 2 bases and the J segment 8 bases; nucleotides outside the gene matches: 5. CDR1 and CDR2 from the germline V gene are KGHSH and LQKENI. CDR3 DNA: TGTGCCAGCTCACCAGGGACAGGGGTGGACGAAAAACTGTTTTTT. Its translation is CASSPGTGVDEKLFF.

This clone turned up a few times. The rearrangement links TRBV4-1 to TRBJ2-1, with TRBD1 matching 7 bases. CDR3 length: 14 residues. Germline lookup yields CDR1 MGHRA and CDR2 YSYEKL. The ends lost 1 base at V and 9 bases at J; junction bases unmatched: 6. CDR3 in DNA: TGCGCCAGCAGCCAAGCGACAGGGTCGGGTGAGCAGTTCTTC. Translating gives CASSQATGSGEQFF.

The J gene is TRBJ2-7, the V gene TRBV5-1; 9 nucleotides align to TRBD1. Unmatched junction bases numbered 4, after V lost 1 base and J lost 5 bases. The CDR3 loop spans 14 amino acids. Germline CDR1 is SGHRS and CDR2 is YFSETQ. CDR3 nucleotides: TGCGCCAGCAGCTTGACAGGGGGCATCGACGAGCAGTACTTC. It specifies CASSLTGGIDEQYF. Full variable domain (missing parts from reference TRBV5-1 and TRBJ2-7): KAGVTQTPRYLIKTRGQQVTLSCSPISGHRSVSWYQQTPGQGLQFLFEYFSETQRNKGNFPGRFSGRQFSNSRSEMNVSTLELGDSALYLCASSLTGGIDEQYFGPGTRLTVT.

This chain uses TRBV4-1 with TRBJ1-1; TRBD1 is a possible D gene (6 bases). The CDR3 runs to 13 residues. Trimming took 0 bases from V and 8 from J, leaving 10 bases between them. The V gene's germline CDR1 is MGHRA and CDR2 YSYEKL. Here the CDR3 DNA reads TGCGCCAGCAGCCAAGATCCGGACAGCGAAGCTTTCTTT. This codes for CASSQDPDSEAFF.